The rows below give T cell receptor beta chains drawn from one sample of a study of T cell responses to AZD1222 COVID-19 vaccine. The table came from immunoSEQ multiplex PCR; TCRdb's copy has only in-frame clones and leaves some out. Seen here are about 93,000 clones, 80% to 90% observed once, and the top ten hold roughly 2.4%. Sequenced here: peripheral blood, sampled 28 days after the second AZD1222 dose. Receptors were obtained from an adult who received the AZD1222 COVID-19 vaccine. Both conserved end residues are part of each CDR3. A D gene is named only where the DNA matches it firmly. Clone size is given for some rows only: seen once, a few or many times, or a class if the clone is expanded.

size	V	J	D	DNA	CDR3
-	TRBV9	TRBJ2-3	-	TGTGCCAGCAGCGTCGGACGAAGCACAGATACGCAGTATTTT	CASSVGRSTDTQYF
-	TRBV13	TRBJ2-7	TRBD2	TGTGCCAGCAGCTTAGGCCCTAGCGGGAGGGCCTACGAGCAGTACTTC	CASSLGPSGRAYEQYF
-	TRBV27	TRBJ2-7	-	TGTGCCAGCAGTTCTGATATTCTAACCCACAGGGAGCACTACGAGCAGTACTTC	CASSSDILTHREHYEQYF
-	TRBV25-1	TRBJ1-1	-	TGTGCCAGCAGTGAATATCCGGGGACTGAAGCTTTCTTT	CASSEYPGTEAFF
-	TRBV5-1	TRBJ2-3	-	TGCGCCAGCAGCTTGTTAGGGGACCCCACAGATACGCAGTATTTT	CASSLLGDPTDTQYF
-	TRBV2	TRBJ2-1	-	TGTGCCAGCGGAGGGGTCGCTGAGCAGTTCTTC	CASGGVAEQFF
-	TRBV30	TRBJ1-6	TRBD1	TGTCCCTCTCGCCCACCACGACGGGGGACAGGGAGAAATTCACCCCTCCACTTT	CPSRPPRRGTGRNSPLHF
-	TRBV19	TRBJ2-1	TRBD2	TGTGCCAGTAGTATAGTCGGGACTAGCGGCCCACGGGGACACAATGAGCAGTTCTTC	CASSIVGTSGPRGHNEQFF
-	TRBV2	TRBJ1-1	-	TGTGCCAGCAGTGAAAGCGGGGTGAACACTGAAGCTTTCTTT	CASSESGVNTEAFF
-	TRBV6-5	TRBJ1-4	-	TGTGCCAGCCGGGACTCAGTAACTAATGAAAAACTGTTTTTT	CASRDSVTNEKLFF
-	TRBV19	TRBJ2-1	-	TGTGCCAGTAGTATAAACCCCGGATCGGCTCGGAATGAGCAGTTCTTC	CASSINPGSARNEQFF
-	TRBV9	TRBJ1-4	-	TGTGCCAGCAGCGCGGGGCTCTCCTCTAATGAAAAACTGTTTTTT	CASSAGLSSNEKLFF
-	TRBV5-1	TRBJ1-4	-	TGCGCCAGCAGCTTGGTACATCTTGGGCGAATGCGGGATGGTGAAAAACTGTTTTTT	CASSLVHLGRMRDGEKLFF
-	TRBV5-1	TRBJ2-5	TRBD1	TGCGCCAGCACCGGGACAGGATGGACAGAGACCCAGTACTTC	CASTGTGWTETQYF
-	TRBV10-3	TRBJ1-2	TRBD1	TGTGCCATCAGTGAAAGAGGGGGCAGCTATGGCTACACCTTC	CAISERGGSYGYTF
-	TRBV6-1	TRBJ2-1	TRBD2	TGTGCCAGCAGTGATCTAGCGGGGGGCTCAAAGAAACACAATGAGCAGTTCTTC	CASSDLAGGSKKHNEQFF
-	TRBV10-2	TRBJ2-1	-	TGCGCCAGCCGCGACCAAAACAATGAGCAGTTCTTC	CASRDQNNEQFF
-	TRBV19	TRBJ1-4	-	TGTGCCAGCAGCGATGTGTGGAATGAAAAACTGTTTTTT	CASSDVWNEKLFF
-	TRBV6-2/TRBV6-3	TRBJ1-2	TRBD1	TGTGCCAGCAGTTTCCGGACAGGGGGCTATGGCTACACCTTC	CASSFRTGGYGYTF
-	TRBV3-1/TRBV3-2	TRBJ1-2	TRBD1	TGTGCCAGCAGGCGACAGGGATATGGCTACACCTTC	CASRRQGYGYTF
-	TRBV19	TRBJ1-1	-	TGTGCCAGTTGGGGACAAAGCACTGAAGCTTTCTTT	CASWGQSTEAFF
-	TRBV2	TRBJ1-2	-	TGTGCCAGCAGTCTGGATTACTCAGCTAACTATGGCTACACCTTC	CASSLDYSANYGYTF
-	TRBV19	TRBJ2-5	-	TGTGCCAGTAGTATAGGACAGCGAGAGACCCAGTACTTC	CASSIGQRETQYF
-	TRBV6-5	TRBJ1-2	-	TGTGCCAGCAGTTACACAGGGCATGGCTACACCTTC	CASSYTGHGYTF
-	TRBV5-4	TRBJ1-2	-	TGTGCCAGCAGCTTGTCGTACAACTATGGCTACACCTTC	CASSLSYNYGYTF
-	TRBV6-2/TRBV6-3	TRBJ2-3	TRBD2	TGTGCCAGCACCCCTGGGGCTAGCGGGGCAGATACGCAGTATTTT	CASTPGASGADTQYF
-	TRBV4-1	TRBJ2-3	-	TGCGCCAGCAGCCAAGAATTCCCAGATACGCAGTATTTT	CASSQEFPDTQYF
-	TRBV18	TRBJ2-5	TRBD2	TGTGCCAGCTCACCACGGGGGGGCCAAGAGACCCAGTACTTC	CASSPRGGQETQYF
-	TRBV7-3	TRBJ2-3	-	TGTGCCAGCACCCTAGGGGGCACAGATACGCAGTATTTT	CASTLGGTDTQYF
once	TRBV5-1	TRBJ1-5	-	TGCGCCAGCAGCACCCTAGGGGGGGTGGGGCAGCCCCAGCATTTT	CASSTLGGVGQPQHF
-	TRBV30	TRBJ1-2	-	TGTGCCTGTCTGACTTTTTACGGCTACACCTTC	CACLTFYGYTF
-	TRBV6-5	TRBJ1-1	-	TGTGCCAGCAGAGGCTTCACTGAAGCTTTCTTT	CASRGFTEAFF
-	TRBV19	TRBJ2-5	-	TGTGCCAGTAGTTTTCAGAGTCAAGAGACCCAGTACTTC	CASSFQSQETQYF
-	TRBV30	TRBJ1-5	-	TGTGCCTGGAGTTCAGGTCCCGGCTCCAATCAGCCCCAGCATTTT	CAWSSGPGSNQPQHF
-	TRBV19	TRBJ2-1	TRBD1	TGTGCCAGTGGGGGACAGGGCTCCTACAATGAGCAGTTCTTC	CASGGQGSYNEQFF
once	TRBV5-1	TRBJ2-3	TRBD2	TGCGCCAGCAGCTTGGGGTGGACTAGCGGGATGGGCACAGATACGCAGTATTTT	CASSLGWTSGMGTDTQYF
-	TRBV5-1	TRBJ2-7	TRBD2	TGCGCCAGCAGCCCGGGACTAGCGGCGAGCTCCTACGAGCAGTACTTC	CASSPGLAASSYEQYF
once	TRBV5-6	TRBJ1-1	-	TGTGCCAGCAGTCCCTCGCCAGGGACCAACACTGAAGCTTTCTTT	CASSPSPGTNTEAFF
-	TRBV3-1/TRBV3-2	TRBJ1-4	TRBD1	TGTGCCAGCAGCCAGGACAGGGTGCATGGTGAAAAACTGTTTTTT	CASSQDRVHGEKLFF
-	TRBV19	TRBJ1-2	-	TGTGCCAGTAATTGGGAGGGAAGGCATGGCTACACCTTC	CASNWEGRHGYTF
-	TRBV11-2	TRBJ2-3	-	TGTGCCAGCAGCCCTGGGTGGCCCTCGCCGGATACGCAGTATTTT	CASSPGWPSPDTQYF
-	TRBV7-9	TRBJ1-2	-	TGTGCCAGCAGCTTAGTTTCGATCTATGGCTACACCTTC	CASSLVSIYGYTF
once	TRBV9	TRBJ1-4	-	TGTGCCAGCAGCGCACTTAACAGGGAGGCTAATGAAAAACTGTTTTTT	CASSALNREANEKLFF
-	TRBV5-1	TRBJ2-3	TRBD2	TGCGCCAGCAGCTCGGGACTAGCGGGAGGGGCAGATACGCAGTATTTT	CASSSGLAGGADTQYF
once	TRBV6-2/TRBV6-3	TRBJ1-1	-	TGTGCCAGCAGTTACGGGGGGGGTCGGTACACTGAAGCTTTCTTT	CASSYGGGRYTEAFF
-	TRBV18	TRBJ2-1	TRBD2	TGTGCCAGCTCACCGATCGTTAGCGGGCAAAGCTCCTACAATGAGCAGTTCTTC	CASSPIVSGQSSYNEQFF
-	TRBV6-5	TRBJ2-1	-	TGTGCCAGCAGCCTCCGGGACCAAACCTACAATGAGCAGTTCTTC	CASSLRDQTYNEQFF
-	TRBV5-4	TRBJ1-4	TRBD1	TGTGCCAGCAGCTTGGGGGACAGGGGTGAAAAACTGTTTTTT	CASSLGDRGEKLFF
-	TRBV29-1	TRBJ2-6	-	TGCAGCGTTGACTCTGGGGCCAACGTCCTGACTTTC	CSVDSGANVLTF
-	TRBV18	TRBJ2-1	-	TGTGCCAGCTCCCCGGGACCCAGCGATGAGCAGTTCTTC	CASSPGPSDEQFF
-	TRBV5-1	TRBJ1-1	-	TGCGCCAGCAGCAGCCGGGACAAGAACACTGAAGCTTTCTTT	CASSSRDKNTEAFF
-	TRBV9	TRBJ1-1	TRBD1	TGTGCCAGCAGCCGGACAGGGGGCATGAACACTGAAGCTTTCTTT	CASSRTGGMNTEAFF